These 19 T cell receptor beta chains were all obtained from the same sample, sequenced in a study of cytomegalovirus exposure and HLA in healthy donors. PCR employed 60 Vbeta and 13 Jbeta primers. Measured with immunoSEQ multiplex PCR; TCRdb has only the in-frame clones, and not every one. The sample has 120,000 or so clones, about 80% seen once. Sequences were obtained from PBMCs. These receptor sequences come from a woman aged 45-65 years in good health and CMV-seropositive.

The chain links TRBV27 to TRBJ2-2; D might be TRBD2 (6 bases). V lost 3 bases and J 6 bases, leaving 17 bases between the germline ends. This CDR3 has 16 amino acids. The germline V gene encodes CDR1 MNHEY and CDR2 SMNVEV (reference sequence). DNA of the CDR3: TGTGCCAGCAGTTTGCCCGAGGAGGGCGGCGCCGGGGAGCTGTTTTTT. Its translation is CASSLPEEGGAGELFF.

The chain recombines TRBV6-5 with TRBJ2-7; tentative D call: TRBD1 (5 bases). The CDR3 spans 14 residues. The germline V gene encodes CDR1 MNHEY and CDR2 SVGAGI. Trimming left V 2 bases short and J 5 bases short, with 13 bases between. The CDR3 sequence is CASSYVPGIHEQYF. In DNA form, the CDR3 reads TGTGCCAGCAGTTACGTTCCAGGGATCCACGAGCAGTACTTC.

The chain links TRBV5-6 to TRBJ2-1; 8 bases match TRBD2. Trimming removed 4 bases from V and 8 bases from J; junction bases left unmatched: 8. The CDR3 is 14 amino acids. CDR1 SGHDT and CDR2 YYEEEE come from the germline V gene. CDR3 region: CASSKGLEFYEQFF. The CDR3 DNA follows: TGTGCCAGCAGCAAGGGACTAGAATTCTATGAGCAGTTCTTC.

The chain couples TRBV28 to TRBJ1-2, with TRBD1 matching 7 bases. The CDR3 is 14 residues long. The trim removed 5 bases at V and 5 bases at J, leaving 8 bases unmatched. The germline V gene has CDR1 MDHEN and CDR2 SYDVKM. DNA of the CDR3: TGTGCCAGCAGTCCCTACCCAGGGGGGTATGGCTACACCTTC. This gives the protein CASSPYPGGYGYTF.

The CDR3 loop is CASSLEGQGGYTF. The CDR3 DNA reads TGCGCCAGCAGCTTGGAAGGGCAGGGTGGCTACACCTTC. The chain couples TRBV5-1 to TRBJ1-2; TRBD1 might be the D (5 bases). CDR1 is SGHRS, CDR2 YFSETQ, per germline. V lost 0 bases, J lost 7 bases, and 10 bases lay in between. The CDR3 extends over 13 amino acids.

The rearrangement uses TRBV9 and TRBJ2-5; a weak D match, TRBD1 (6 bases). The CDR3 consists of 15 residues. Germline CDR1 SGDLS, CDR2 YYNGEE. The V end was cut by 0 bases, the J end by 5 bases, with 14 bases between. The CDR3 DNA is TGTGCCAGCAGCGTAGGTGCCAGTACAGGGGAGACCCAGTACTTC. Its translation: CASSVGASTGETQYF.

CDR3 nucleotides: TGTGCCAGCAGCATCTCGGGACAGGGGGCTGGAAACACCATATATTTT. Translating gives CASSISGQGAGNTIYF. The gene calls are TRBV7-8 and TRBJ1-3, with 11 positions matching TRBD1. CDR1 is SGHVS, CDR2 FQNEAQ, per germline. This CDR3 spans 16 amino acids. Germline trimming cut 5 bases from V and 2 bases from J; bases unmatched to any gene: 5.

This clone was seen a handful of times. CDR3 residues: CASSQGAGGNTIYF. CDR3 DNA sequence: TGCGCCAGCAGCCAAGGCGCAGGGGGAAACACCATATATTTT. The chain links TRBV4-1 to TRBJ1-3; a possible D gene is TRBD1 (5 bases). Germline V lookup: CDR1 MGHRA, CDR2 YSYEKL. V lost 1 base and J lost 4, with 8 bases in between. CDR3 size: 14 residues.

This clone has just a few counts. The rearrangement uses TRBV23-1 and TRBJ1-1; D is unresolved. TRBV23-1 falls under the ORF class, with uncertain function. This CDR3 is built from 15 residues. V dropped 0 bases and J dropped 0 bases, with 8 bases sitting between them. CDR3: CASSQSSGLNTEAFF. CDR3 coding DNA: TGCGCCAGCAGTCAATCATCAGGCCTGAACACTGAAGCTTTCTTT.

This clone was found many times. The chain recombines TRBV4-3 with TRBJ1-3, with TRBD1 identical over 9 bases. Per germline, CDR1 LGHNA and CDR2 YSLEER. There are 20 residues in the CDR3. V lost 1 base and J lost 2; bases outside the gene matches: 15. In DNA, the CDR3 is TGCGCCAGCAGCCAAGGAATCGGGGTCGGGGGACAGGGAGCTGGAAACACCATATATTTT. Translated: CASSQGIGVGGQGAGNTIYF.

About this clone: At one end, the junction sequence differs from germline, possibly due to a read error. The chain couples TRBV2 to TRBJ2-1, with 11 bases matching TRBD2. Per germline, CDR1 SNHLY and CDR2 FYNNEI. CDR3 length: 14 amino acids. DNA for the CDR3: TGTGCCAGCAGTGAAGCGGGGCTCCTAGCGGGGGGTCTCTTC. This sequence encodes CASSEAGLLAGGLF.

The genes are TRBV19 and TRBJ2-2; maybe TRBD2 (5 bases). With 1 base removed from V and 5 bases from J, the gap between germline ends came to 11 bases. Germline V CDR1 and CDR2: LNHDA, SQIVND (reference sequence). The CDR3 length is 15 residues. The CDR3 sequence: CASSIAGPGTGELFF. DNA of the CDR3: TGTGCCAGTAGTATAGCTGGCCCGGGGACCGGGGAGCTGTTTTTT.

The V and J genes are TRBV6-1 and TRBJ2-3; 7 nucleotides align to TRBD2. V trimming: 2 bases; J trimming: 1 base; junction bases outside the gene matches: 9. Germline values: CDR1 MNHNS, CDR2 SASEGT. CDR3 length: 17 amino acids. The CDR3 region is CASSEFPLATRTDTQYF. CDR3 coding DNA: TGTGCCAGCAGTGAATTCCCACTAGCGACCCGCACAGATACGCAGTATTTT.

This sequence joins TRBV7-2 and TRBJ1-1; D remains ambiguous. Germline V gene lookup returns CDR1 SGHTA and CDR2 FQGNSA. V gave up 2 bases and J gave up 1 base, with 8 bases separating them. CDR3 length equals 14 residues. CDR3 protein: CASSLLFGNTEAFF. CDR3 in DNA: TGTGCCAGCAGCTTATTATTCGGGAACACTGAAGCTTTCTTT.

The chain carries TRBV7-2 and TRBJ1-1; 7 bases are a match to TRBD1. The CDR3 spans 16 residues. J gave up 8 bases and V 1 base, and 13 bases lay outside the gene matches. Per germline, CDR1 SGHTA and CDR2 FQGNSA. The CDR3 here is CASSLVPDRVGLEAFF. DNA of the CDR3: TGTGCCAGCAGCTTAGTCCCCGACAGGGTAGGCTTAGAAGCTTTCTTT.

The chain employs TRBV29-1 and TRBJ2-7; 10 positions agree with TRBD1. V lost 6 bases and J lost 4; bases outside the gene matches: 12. This CDR3 has 15 amino acids. Germline CDR1 SQVTM, CDR2 ANQGSEA. DNA of the CDR3: TGCAGCGTGTGGGCCGGGACAGGGGCGTCATACGAGCAGTACTTC. This encodes CSVWAGTGASYEQYF.

The chain joins TRBV30 to TRBJ2-7; TRBD1 might be the D (5 bases). CDR3 size: 12 residues. Trimming stripped 8 bases from V and 4 bases from J, with 15 bases between. CDR1 and CDR2 (germline): GTSNPN, SVGIG (reference sequence). The CDR3: CAGNRGLYEQYF. The CDR3 coding sequence is TGTGCCGGTAATAGGGGCTTATACGAGCAGTACTTC. The whole variable domain, filled in from reference TRBV30 and TRBJ2-7, reads SQTIHQWPATLVQPVGSPLSLECTVEGTSNPNLYWYRQAAGRGLQLLFYSVGIGQISSEVPQNLSASRPQDRQFILSSKKLLLSDSGFYLCAGNRGLYEQYFGPGTRLTVT.

The rearrangement joins TRBV14 to TRBJ2-3, with TRBD1 matching over 10 bases. The J segment lost 6 bases and the V segment lost 1 base, leaving 1 base of the junction unmatched. Germline CDR1 reads SGHDN; CDR2 reads FVKESK. The CDR3 runs to 14 residues. CDR3 protein: CASSQGQGADTQYF. CDR3 coding DNA: TGTGCCAGCAGCCAAGGACAGGGGGCCGATACGCAGTATTTT.

J is TRBJ1-1 and V is TRBV7-8, with D possibly TRBD1 on 5 matching bases. Germline-derived CDR1 and CDR2 are SGHVS and FQNEAQ. CDR3 size: 17 residues. V was clipped by 5 bases and J by 1 base, with 20 bases between them. The CDR3 DNA sequence: TGTGCCAGCAGCCCCGGTAGGGGTTTCCTTGGGAACACTGAAGCTTTCTTT. Encoded protein: CASSPGRGFLGNTEAFF.